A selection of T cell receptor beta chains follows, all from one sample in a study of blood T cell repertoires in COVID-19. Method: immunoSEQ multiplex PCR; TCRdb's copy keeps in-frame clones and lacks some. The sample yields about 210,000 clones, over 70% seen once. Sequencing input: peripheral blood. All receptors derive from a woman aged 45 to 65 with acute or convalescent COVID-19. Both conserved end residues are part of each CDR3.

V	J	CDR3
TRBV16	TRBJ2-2	CASSQMGAQNTGELFF
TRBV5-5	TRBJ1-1	CASRVHTATEAFF
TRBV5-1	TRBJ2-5	CASSLGMVGTQETQYF
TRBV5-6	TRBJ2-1	CASSFPSGSSYNEQFF
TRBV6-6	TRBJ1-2	CASSFEGRDYGYTF
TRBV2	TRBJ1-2	CASSERQVYGYTF
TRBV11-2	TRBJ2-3	CASSLGTSPTGTDTQYF
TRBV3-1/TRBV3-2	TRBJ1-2	CASSDIRGGYTF
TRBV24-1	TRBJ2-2	CATSQAGLNTGELFF
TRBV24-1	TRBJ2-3	CATSDNLAGGTTDTQYF
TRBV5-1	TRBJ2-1	CASKTSGIARNEQFF
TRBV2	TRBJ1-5	CASSQTGEVQPQHF
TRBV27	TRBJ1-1	CASSLFPRGKANTEAFF
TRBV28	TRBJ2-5	CASRSSETQYF
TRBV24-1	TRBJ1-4	CATGREGTNEKLFF
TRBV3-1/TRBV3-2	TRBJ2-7	CASSHRDSSYEQYF
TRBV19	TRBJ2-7	CASSWTSGTSYEQYF
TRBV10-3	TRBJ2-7	CAISGGGQGSYEQYF
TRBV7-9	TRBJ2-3	CASSKTADTQYF
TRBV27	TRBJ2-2	CASSLRGTGSTGELFF
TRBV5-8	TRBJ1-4	CASSSYQGADEKLFF
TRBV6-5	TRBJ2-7	CASLAGSYEQYF
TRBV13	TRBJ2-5	CASSLKLAGGPLETQYF
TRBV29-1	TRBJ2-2	CSVEDTTTASGELFF
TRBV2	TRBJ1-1	CAKSVGPEAFF
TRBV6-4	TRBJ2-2	CASSVTGTGELFF
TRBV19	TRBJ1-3	CASSHILDSQVYSGNTIYF
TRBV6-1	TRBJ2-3	CASSEEGLAGVPDTQYF
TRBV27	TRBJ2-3	CASSFEGVGRTDTQYF
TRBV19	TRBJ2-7	CASSPTGELGYEQYF
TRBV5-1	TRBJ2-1	CASSLSAASGRAYNEQFF
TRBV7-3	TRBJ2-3	CASSSGLAGVQTDTQYF
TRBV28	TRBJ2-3	CATQIRLLTSTQYF
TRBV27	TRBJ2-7	CASSSGLAYEQYF
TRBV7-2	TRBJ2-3	CASSFRTSGLSTDTQYF
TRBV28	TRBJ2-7	CASRSTGTGSSYEQYF
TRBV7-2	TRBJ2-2	CASSLASGRPGELFF
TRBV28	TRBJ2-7	CASSSMTGDVRYEQYF
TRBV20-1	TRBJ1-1	CSAVTGEAFF
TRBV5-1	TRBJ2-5	CASSPGLAGNQETQYF
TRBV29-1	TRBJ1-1	CSVIRVQDTEAFF
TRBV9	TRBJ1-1	CASSSSNTEAFF
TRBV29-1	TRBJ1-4	CSVAPGGEKLFF
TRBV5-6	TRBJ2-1	CASSLVGDYQRNEQFF
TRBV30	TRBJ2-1	CACQPGNSYNEQFF
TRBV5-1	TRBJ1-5	CASSLAGQGGSQPQHF
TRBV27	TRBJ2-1	CASRQGNRPDEQFF
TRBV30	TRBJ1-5	CAWDGGADQPQHF
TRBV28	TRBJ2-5	CASSPPLAGGRETQYF
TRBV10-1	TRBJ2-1	CASSEPGQVNEQFF